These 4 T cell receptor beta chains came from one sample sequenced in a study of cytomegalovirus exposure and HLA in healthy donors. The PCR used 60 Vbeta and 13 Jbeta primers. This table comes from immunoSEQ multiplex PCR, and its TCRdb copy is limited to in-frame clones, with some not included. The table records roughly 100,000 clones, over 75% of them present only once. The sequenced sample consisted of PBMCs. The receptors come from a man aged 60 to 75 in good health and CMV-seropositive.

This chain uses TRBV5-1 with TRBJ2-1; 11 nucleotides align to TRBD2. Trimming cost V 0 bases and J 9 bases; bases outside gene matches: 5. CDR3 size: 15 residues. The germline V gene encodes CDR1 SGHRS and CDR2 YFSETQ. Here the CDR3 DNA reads TGCGCCAGCAGCTTGGGAGTAGCGGGGGGGGTTGAGCAGTTCTTC. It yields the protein CASSLGVAGGVEQFF.

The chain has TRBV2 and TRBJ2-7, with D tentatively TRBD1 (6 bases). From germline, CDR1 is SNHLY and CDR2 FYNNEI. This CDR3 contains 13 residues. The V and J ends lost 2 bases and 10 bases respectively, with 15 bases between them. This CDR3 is CASSETTTGLQYF. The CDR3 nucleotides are TGTGCCAGCAGTGAAACGACAACAGGGCTTCAGTACTTC.

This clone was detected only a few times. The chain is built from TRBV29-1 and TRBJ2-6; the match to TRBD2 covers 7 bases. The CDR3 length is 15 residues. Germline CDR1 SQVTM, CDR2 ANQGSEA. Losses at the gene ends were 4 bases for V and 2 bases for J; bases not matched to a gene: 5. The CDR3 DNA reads TGCAGCGTTGCCCTGGGGGGGGCTGGGGCCAACGTCCTGACTTTC. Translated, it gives CSVALGGAGANVLTF.

The DNA for the CDR3 is TGTGCCAGTAGTATTGGACAGGGGTCCTCTAGCACAGATACGCAGTATTTT. This codes for CASSIGQGSSSTDTQYF. This chain joins TRBV19 and TRBJ2-3; 9 bases are a match to TRBD1. Germline V gene sequence: CDR1 LNHDA, CDR2 SQIVND (reference sequence). This CDR3 spans 17 amino acids. V trimming: 3 bases; J trimming: 0 bases; junction bases outside the gene matches: 7.